The 19 T cell receptor beta chains below all came from one sample that was sequenced in a study of shared clonotypes between healthy human individuals. Measured with immunoSEQ multiplex PCR; TCRdb has only the in-frame clones, and not every one. The sample holds 2 million to 2.5 million clones, roughly 95% seen once. Material: naive CD4+ T cells sorted from blood. The subset denotes: CD45RA+ positively selected. The receptors here all came from a man aged 18 to 30 in good health.

The J gene is TRBJ2-3, the V gene TRBV27; D not certain. V was clipped by 3 bases and J by 1 base, with 8 bases between them. This CDR3 comprises 14 residues. In germline, CDR1 is MNHEY, CDR2 SMNVEV (reference sequence). CDR3 nucleotides: TGTGCCAGCAGTTTTCGACTGGGCACAGATACGCAGTATTTT. Translating gives CASSFRLGTDTQYF.

This sequence joins TRBV5-1 and TRBJ2-2; 10 nucleotides line up with TRBD2. V gave up 5 bases and J gave up 7 bases; unmatched junction bases: 2. The CDR3 contains 13 residues. Germline V gene data show CDR1 as SGHRS and CDR2 as YFSETQ. As DNA, the CDR3 is TGCGCCAGCAGTCGGACTAGCGGCGGGGAGCTGTTTTTT. This translates into CASSRTSGGELFF.

The chain couples TRBV5-4 to TRBJ2-7; 10 bases map to TRBD2. This CDR3 is 16 amino acids long. Germline CDR1 SGHNT, CDR2 YYREEE (reference sequence). V lost 0 bases, J lost 5 bases, and 8 bases stayed unmatched. The chain's CDR3 is CASSLAERGGRDEQYF. CDR3 bases: TGTGCCAGCAGCTTGGCCGAGCGGGGGGGCCGGGACGAGCAGTACTTC.

This sequence joins TRBV2 and TRBJ2-1, with D possibly matching TRBD2 (5 bases). Between the trimmed V and J ends, which lost 5 bases and 2 bases, there was a span of 10 bases. The CDR3 runs 14 residues. Looked up from germline, CDR1 is SNHLY and CDR2 is FYNNEI. The CDR3 sequence is CASSSGFPYNEQFF. The CDR3 DNA reads as TGTGCCAGCAGTAGCGGTTTCCCCTACAATGAGCAGTTCTTC.

This chain uses TRBV13 with TRBJ2-4, with D maybe TRBD2 (5 bases). The germline gives CDR1 PRHDT, CDR2 FYEKMQ (reference sequence). The V end lost 2 bases, the J end lost 2 bases, and 10 bases lay between the germline ends. The CDR3 runs 15 residues. CDR3 sequence reads: CASSLRVTTKNIQYF. Here the CDR3 DNA reads TGTGCCAGCAGCTTACGTGTGACTACCAAAAACATTCAGTACTTC.

A single count supports this clone. This chain uses TRBV18 with TRBJ1-2; D is perhaps TRBD1 (5 bases). Per germline, CDR1 KGHSH and CDR2 LQKENI. V dropped 5 bases and J dropped 8 bases, with 24 bases sitting between them. The CDR3 covers 16 residues. CDR3 region: CASSITRATDSEGYTF. CDR3 DNA sequence: TGTGCCAGCTCAATCACCAGGGCGACAGATTCCGAGGGCTACACCTTC.

The V gene is TRBV2, the J gene TRBJ2-2; D call uncertain. The CDR3 runs 12 residues. The germline V gene has CDR1 SNHLY and CDR2 FYNNEI. V was pared by 8 bases and J by 3 bases, with 7 bases between. The CDR3 bases are TGTGCCAGCCAGGTAGACACCGGGGAGCTGTTTTTT. Encoded protein: CASQVDTGELFF.

The V call is TRBV7-2, the J call TRBJ2-3; weak D call: TRBD1 (5 bases). The CDR3 covers 14 residues. CDR1 and CDR2 (germline): SGHTA, FQGNSA. Trimming cost V 1 base and J 7 bases, with 12 bases left between them. CDR3 amino acids: CASSLGFRANTQYF. In DNA form, the CDR3 reads TGTGCCAGCAGCTTAGGTTTCAGGGCTAATACGCAGTATTTT.

This chain uses TRBV7-2 with TRBJ1-5; 11 positions agree with TRBD1. Germline V CDR1 and CDR2: SGHTA, FQGNSA. The CDR3 sequence is 16 residues long. V was clipped by 3 bases and J by 4 bases; unmatched bases: 5. This chain's CDR3 is CASSFLGTGGNQPQHF. The DNA of the CDR3 is TGTGCCAGCAGCTTTCTCGGGACAGGGGGTAATCAGCCCCAGCATTTT.

This chain links TRBV5-5 with TRBJ2-2; D possibly matches TRBD1 or TRBD2 (5 bases each). The germline V gene encodes CDR1 SGHKS and CDR2 YYEKEE (reference sequence). CDR3 length: 15 amino acids. V lost 5 bases, J lost 1 base, and 12 bases lay in between. The DNA for the CDR3 is TGTGCCAGCAGGGCCGGGACCCGGAACACCGGGGAGCTGTTTTTT. Translating gives CASRAGTRNTGELFF.

The V gene is TRBV28, the J gene TRBJ1-2, with 9 nucleotides matching TRBD1. This CDR3 comprises 15 residues. The germline V gene has CDR1 MDHEN and CDR2 SYDVKM. V lost 7 bases and J lost 3; bases outside the gene matches: 9. The CDR3 spells CASTSGQGHYYGYTF. The CDR3 bases are TGTGCCAGCACCTCCGGACAGGGGCATTACTATGGCTACACCTTC.

The chain joins TRBV29-1 to TRBJ2-7; unclear D gene. Trimming removed 7 bases at V and 1 base at J, with 8 bases between. Per germline, CDR1 SQVTM and CDR2 ANQGSEA. The CDR3 length is 11 residues. DNA of the CDR3: TGCAGCGCCCAAAATTCCTACGAGCAGTACTTC. This sequence encodes CSAQNSYEQYF.

The V call is TRBV7-8, the J call TRBJ2-2; unclear D gene. The germline gives CDR1 SGHVS, CDR2 FQNEAQ. V lost 2 bases to trimming and J lost 3 bases, with 7 bases between them. The CDR3 loop spans 14 amino acids. The CDR3 coding sequence is TGTGCCAGCAGCTTACAAGGGCACACCGGGGAGCTGTTTTTT. This codes for CASSLQGHTGELFF.

The V gene is TRBV27, the J gene TRBJ2-7, with 9 positions matching TRBD1. V shed 5 bases, J shed 12 bases, and the junction held 14 bases outside the gene matches. The germline CDR1 and CDR2 sequences are MNHEY and SMNVEV (reference sequence). The CDR3 runs 14 residues. The CDR3 sequence is CASSPGGQGRLRYF. The CDR3 nucleotides are TGTGCCAGCAGTCCCGGGGGACAGGGTCGGTTACGGTACTTC.

About this clone: The sample contains more than one DNA sequence encoding this CDR3. The rearrangement joins TRBV29-1 to TRBJ1-1, with 7 positions matching TRBD1. Germline V gives CDR1 SQVTM, CDR2 ANQGSEA. The CDR3 is 12 residues long. V gave up 7 bases and J gave up 1 base; unmatched junction bases: 3. The CDR3 nucleotides are TGCAGCGCTGACAGGGCGAACACTGAAGCTTTCTTT. Translation: CSADRANTEAFF.

This clone was observed a single time. The V call is TRBV19, the J call TRBJ2-1; D ambiguous. The germline V gene has CDR1 LNHDA and CDR2 SQIVND (reference sequence). Trimming cost V 3 bases and J 7 bases, with 10 bases left between them. This CDR3 region has 13 residues. The CDR3 region is CASSIQRWNEQFF. CDR3 DNA sequence: TGTGCCAGTAGTATCCAGAGATGGAATGAGCAGTTCTTC.

With respect to this clone: Other DNA sequences in the sample encode the same CDR3. The chain is built from TRBV30 and TRBJ2-7; perhaps TRBD1 as D (6 bases). This CDR3 comprises 12 residues. Germline CDR1 is GTSNPN and CDR2 is SVGIG (reference sequence). The V end lost 5 bases, the J end lost 1 base, and 9 bases lay between the germline ends. Here the CDR3 reads CAWSQGSYEQYF. The CDR3 nucleotides read TGTGCCTGGTCACAGGGTTCCTACGAGCAGTACTTC.

This chain links TRBV11-2 with TRBJ2-1; 9 nucleotides line up with TRBD2. Looked up from germline, CDR1 is SGHAT and CDR2 is FQNNGV. Trimming removed 6 bases from V and 4 bases from J; junction bases left unmatched: 7. The CDR3 is 15 amino acids. CDR3 coding DNA: TGTGCCAGCAGAAAGTGGGGACTAGCTTACAATGAGCAGTTCTTC. This gives the protein CASRKWGLAYNEQFF.

The chain combines TRBV28 with TRBJ2-6; 11 bases are a match to TRBD1. V was pared by 4 bases and J by 0 bases, with 11 bases of the junction left unmatched. Germline assignment: CDR1 MDHEN and CDR2 SYDVKM. The CDR3 length is 20 residues. The CDR3 bases are TGTGCCAGCAGTTGGAATCTGTTTGGGACAGGGGGCTCTGGGGCCAACGTCCTGACTTTC. Protein sequence: CASSWNLFGTGGSGANVLTF.